Listed below are T cell receptor beta chains from one sample, sequenced in a study of shared clonotypes between healthy human individuals. Sequenced by immunoSEQ multiplex PCR; TCRdb stores in-frame clones only, minus some. This table has about 1.5 million clones, 98% appearing once. Sequencing used naive CD4+ T cells sorted from blood. These receptors all stem from a man between 25 and 39 years old in good health. Each CDR3 is given without its conserved first and last residue. D genes are given only for firm matches.

D	V	J	CDR3
NA	TRBV5-1	TRBJ1-1	ASSLIGMLNTEAF
TRBD1	TRBV28	TRBJ1-5	GTRQGPTSNQPQH
TRBD1	TRBV29-1	TRBJ2-1	SVDAGDRGPGEQF
NA	TRBV2	TRBJ2-7	ASGGNRIRYEQY
NA	TRBV5-1	TRBJ2-5	ASSLASLAAQETQY
TRBD2	TRBV28	TRBJ2-7	ASIAGVNREQY
TRBD1	TRBV30	TRBJ1-1	AWSLGRGSTEAF
NA	TRBV4-1	TRBJ1-2	ASSQEATAYGYT
NA	TRBV6-1	TRBJ2-3	ASSSQGLGTDTQY
TRBD2	TRBV7-9	TRBJ2-7	ASSARSLASGSYEQY
NA	TRBV5-8	TRBJ2-1	ASSEPGTPVEQF
NA	TRBV28	TRBJ1-2	ASSFPSLLGVGQLGSYGYT
NA	TRBV15	TRBJ2-7	ATSRDRYEQY
NA	TRBV18	TRBJ2-7	ASSLAATYEQY
NA	TRBV18	TRBJ1-4	ASSRTAHLNEKLF
TRBD1	TRBV9	TRBJ2-7	ASSWTGSSYEQY
TRBD1	TRBV9	TRBJ2-7	ASSRQGRSSYEQY
NA	TRBV2	TRBJ1-5	ASSADSPNQPQH
NA	TRBV6-1	TRBJ2-7	ASSRSSREYEQY
NA	TRBV19	TRBJ1-5	ASNPRTAGDQPQH
TRBD1	TRBV7-8	TRBJ2-7	ASSLALDRAYEQY
NA	TRBV4-1	TRBJ2-1	ASSHGVADSYNEQF
TRBD1	TRBV4-3	TRBJ1-2	ASSSRDRNGYT
TRBD1	TRBV5-1	TRBJ2-7	ASSLTGDYEQY
TRBD2	TRBV5-1	TRBJ2-3	ASSPTSGRMYGTDTQY
TRBD2	TRBV28	TRBJ2-1	ASTSGISNEQF
TRBD1	TRBV29-1	TRBJ2-1	SAGWDRWYEQF
TRBD1	TRBV5-1	TRBJ2-7	ASSLAGTGTGEQY
TRBD1	TRBV13	TRBJ2-2	ASSTGQGANTGELF